The 2 T cell receptor beta chains below all came from one sample that was sequenced in a study of blood T cell repertoires in COVID-19 (dated by TCRdb to between 2020 and 2021). Library preparation employed the immunoSEQ multiplex PCR assay. TCRdb obtained this table from immuneACCESS and retained in-frame rearrangements with V and J assigned. These tables miss some clones; where compared with another copy, unresolved V genes account for less than half of the shortfall, and the remainder is unexplained. The sample yields some 150,000 clones; around 84% were counted once. The top ten clones comprise around 5% of the sample. Sequenced: peripheral blood. These receptors came from a human donor in a cohort sampled during active COVID-19.

The J gene is TRBJ1-1, the V gene TRBV28; D is possibly TRBD1 (6 bases). Germline CDR1 reads MDHEN; CDR2 reads SYDVKM. V was cut by 7 bases and J by 12 bases, with 18 bases left in between. The CDR3 contains 12 residues. CDR3 in DNA: TGTGCCAGCAACCCAGGGGAGGGGCGTACTTTCTTT. Amino acids: CASNPGEGRTFF.

This chain links TRBV6-6 with TRBJ1-2, with TRBD1 identical over 12 bases. There are 17 residues in the CDR3. With 5 bases clipped from V and 4 bases from J, the junction kept 11 bases outside the gene matches. CDR1 and CDR2 from the germline V gene are MNHNY and SVGAGI (reference sequence). The CDR3 here is CASSRGTGGGLSYGYTF. The CDR3 nucleotides are TGTGCCAGCAGTCGCGGGACAGGGGGCGGGTTAAGCTATGGCTACACCTTC.